These 11 T cell receptor beta chains came from one sample sequenced in a study of blood T cell repertoires in COVID-19. Generated by immunoSEQ multiplex PCR, the TCRdb table keeps only in-frame clones and is missing some. This table holds approximately 200,000 clones, approximately 90% found once. The specimen sequenced was peripheral blood. These receptors originate from a woman under 40 with active or convalescent COVID-19.

The V call is TRBV5-1, the J call TRBJ1-1; D might be TRBD1 (5 bases). Per the germline V gene, CDR1 is SGHRS and CDR2 is YFSETQ. Trimming stripped 0 bases from V and 2 bases from J, with 11 bases between. The CDR3 consists of 15 residues. This CDR3 is CASSLGGGFNTEAFF. The CDR3 nucleotides read TGCGCCAGCAGCTTGGGGGGCGGTTTCAACACTGAAGCTTTCTTT.

V gene TRBV19 combines with J gene TRBJ2-5; TRBD2 matches at 13 bases. The V segment lost 0 bases and the J segment 4 bases; nucleotides outside the gene matches: 5. The CDR3 covers 17 residues. From germline, CDR1 is LNHDA and CDR2 SQIVND (reference sequence). CDR3 DNA: TGTGCCAGTAGTATAGATACTAGCGGGGGGGCCAGAGAGACCCAGTACTTC. Protein product: CASSIDTSGGARETQYF. Complete variable domain (other parts from reference TRBV19 and TRBJ2-5): DGGITQSPKYLFRKEGQNVTLSCEQNLNHDAMYWYRQDPGQGLRLIYYSQIVNDFQKGDIAEGYSVSREKKESFPLTVTSAQKNPTAFYLCASSIDTSGGARETQYFGPGTRLLVL.

The chain recombines TRBV2 with TRBJ1-1; D unresolved. Trimming took 2 bases from V and 1 from J, leaving 8 bases between them. CDR3 length: 14 amino acids. Germline loops: CDR1 SNHLY, CDR2 FYNNEI. CDR3 in amino acids: CASSEQRGNTEAFF. Written as DNA, the CDR3 is TGTGCCAGCAGTGAACAACGAGGGAACACTGAAGCTTTCTTT.

The chain carries TRBV19 and TRBJ1-5; 7 positions agree with TRBD1. The CDR3 covers 16 residues. CDR1 is LNHDA, CDR2 SQIVND, per germline (reference sequence). V gave up 8 bases and J gave up 0 bases; unmatched junction bases: 10. The CDR3 is CASVQEGARSNQPQHF. As DNA, the CDR3 is TGTGCCAGTGTACAAGAGGGGGCGCGTAGCAATCAGCCCCAGCATTTT.

V and J are TRBV4-1 and TRBJ1-3; D gene uncertain. V shed 1 base and J shed 0 bases, with 13 bases lying between them. Germline CDR1 is MGHRA and CDR2 is YSYEKL. The CDR3 is made up of 17 amino acids. The CDR3 loop is CASSQAPIENSGNTIYF. CDR3 coding DNA: TGCGCCAGCAGCCAAGCTCCTATCGAGAACTCTGGAAACACCATATATTTT.

This clone was observed a few times. The chain recombines TRBV19 with TRBJ2-3, with D possibly being TRBD2 (6 bases). The V gene's germline CDR1 is LNHDA and CDR2 SQIVND (reference sequence). CDR3 length equals 14 residues. Trimming stripped 7 bases from V and 2 bases from J, with 13 bases between. The DNA of the CDR3 is TGTGCCAGTATCGGGGACTTCCACACAGATACGCAGTATTTT. Amino acid sequence: CASIGDFHTDTQYF.

This rearrangement joins TRBV28 to TRBJ1-4; a possible D gene is TRBD1 (5 bases). The CDR3 loop spans 16 amino acids. Germline lookup yields CDR1 MDHEN and CDR2 SYDVKM. Trimming shortened V by 4 bases and J by 4 bases, and 16 bases separated the two germline ends. CDR3 in amino acids: CASSSSKDGHNEKLFF. CDR3 sequence (DNA): TGTGCCAGCAGTTCATCCAAGGACGGACATAATGAAAAACTGTTTTTT.

This clone was counted once. The V call is TRBV5-1, the J call TRBJ2-5, with TRBD2 identical over 10 bases. The CDR3 runs to 16 residues. After removal of 6 bases from V and 4 bases from J, the junction contained 12 bases not matched to a gene. In germline, CDR1 is SGHRS, CDR2 YFSETQ. CDR3 bases: TGCGCCAGCAACCCGAGCGGTAGCGGGAGGCCAGAGACCCAGTACTTC. It specifies CASNPSGSGRPETQYF.

The rearrangement links TRBV7-6 to TRBJ2-7; 7 bases line up with TRBD2. The CDR3 extends over 19 amino acids. The V and J ends lost 5 bases and 0 bases, in that order; junction bases with no gene match: 19. Germline V gene lookup returns CDR1 SGHVS and CDR2 FNYEAQ. The CDR3 loop reads CASSPPNPGLVDSSYEQYF. In nucleotides, the CDR3 is TGTGCCAGCAGCCCACCAAACCCCGGACTAGTTGATAGCTCCTACGAGCAGTACTTC.

This CDR3 is CASGTTENTEAFF. CDR3 DNA sequence: TGTGCCAGCGGGACAACAGAGAACACTGAAGCTTTCTTT. This sequence joins TRBV6-6 and TRBJ1-1, with D possibly matching TRBD1 (6 bases). V dropped 8 bases and J dropped 1 base, with 11 bases sitting between them. The CDR3 contains 13 residues. CDR1 MNHNY and CDR2 SVGAGI come from the germline V gene (reference sequence).

This clone was detected only once. The J gene is TRBJ2-5, the V gene TRBV7-6, with 11 bases fitting TRBD2. Germline V gene sequence: CDR1 SGHVS, CDR2 FNYEAQ. This CDR3 spans 16 amino acids. Trimming took 6 bases from V and 8 from J; bases not matched to a gene: 14. CDR3 sequence: CASSSATSGVKRTQYF. CDR3 coding DNA: TGTGCCAGCAGTAGCGCGACTAGCGGGGTTAAGAGAACCCAGTACTTC.